This T cell receptor beta chain appears in the sequencing data of a study of cytomegalovirus exposure and HLA in healthy donors. This CDR3 contains 11 residues. Per germline, CDR1 DFQATT and CDR2 SNEGSKA (reference sequence). The PCR used 60 Vbeta and 13 Jbeta primers. Authors' methods: Later, an analysis found about 80 million unique TCR beta chains, and about 10 million of these were shared. Profiling relied on immunoSEQ multiplex PCR, and the TCRdb table lists in-frame clones only, not all of them. D and trimming were read from the DNA, whereas the V and J calls and clone size are those reported in that table. The sample contains roughly 120,000 clones, less than 75% of which appear only once.

The gene calls are TRBV20-1 and TRBJ2-3; D is perhaps TRBD1 (6 bases). The specimen sequenced was PBMCs. The receptor was derived from a woman aged 40 to 49 in good health and CMV-seronegative. The CDR3 protein is CTAGGTDTQYF. The CDR3 DNA is TGCACGGCAGGGGGCACAGATACGCAGTATTTT.